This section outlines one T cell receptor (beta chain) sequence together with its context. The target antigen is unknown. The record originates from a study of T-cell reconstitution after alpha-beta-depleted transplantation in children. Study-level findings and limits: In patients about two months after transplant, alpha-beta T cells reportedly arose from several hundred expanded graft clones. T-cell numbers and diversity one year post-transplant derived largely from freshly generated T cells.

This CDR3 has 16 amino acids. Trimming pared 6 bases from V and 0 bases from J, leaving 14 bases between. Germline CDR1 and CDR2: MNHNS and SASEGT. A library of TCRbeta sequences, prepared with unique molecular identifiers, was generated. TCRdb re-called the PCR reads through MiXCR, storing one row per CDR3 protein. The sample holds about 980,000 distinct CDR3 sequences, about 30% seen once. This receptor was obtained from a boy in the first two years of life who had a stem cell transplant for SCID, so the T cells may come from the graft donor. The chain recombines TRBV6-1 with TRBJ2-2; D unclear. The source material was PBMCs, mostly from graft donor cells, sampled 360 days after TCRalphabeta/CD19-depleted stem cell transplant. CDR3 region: CASSKLAAPNTGELFF. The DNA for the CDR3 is TGTGCCAGCAGCAAACTGGCAGCCCCGAACACCGGGGAGCTGTTTTTT.